Below, 21 T cell receptor beta chains from the same sample are listed, as sequenced in a study of shared clonotypes between healthy human individuals. The method was immunoSEQ multiplex PCR; TCRdb's version includes in-frame clones alone and lacks a portion of them. The sample carries hundreds of thousands of clones, roughly three quarters recorded once. The specimen sequenced was PBMCs. The receptors shown here come from a woman aged 40 to 49 in good health. Some clones in this sample may be carry-over from other donors' samples.

V is TRBV19 and J is TRBJ2-6; D is ambiguous. Germline values: CDR1 LNHDA, CDR2 SQIVND (reference sequence). V was clipped by 3 bases and J by 0 bases, with 3 bases between them. The CDR3 totals 14 residues. CDR3 sequence: CASSMFSGANVLTF. The CDR3 DNA reads as TGTGCCAGTAGTATGTTCTCTGGGGCCAACGTCCTGACTTTC.

V gene TRBV18 combines with J gene TRBJ2-1; 9 nucleotides match TRBD2. The CDR3 loop spans 14 amino acids. The V and J ends lost 5 bases and 10 bases, in that order; junction bases with no gene match: 9. Germline values: CDR1 KGHSH, CDR2 LQKENI. CDR3 in DNA: TGTGCCAGCTCAATGGAGCTAGCGGGAAGCGAGCAGTTCTTC. It is translated as CASSMELAGSEQFF. Looking up the rest from reference TRBV18 and TRBJ2-1 gives the full variable domain: NAGVMQNPRHLVRRRGQEARLRCSPMKGHSHVYWYRQLPEEGLKFMVYLQKENIIDESGMPKERFSAEFPKEGPSILRIQQVVRGDSAAYFCASSMELAGSEQFFGPGTRLTVL.

The chain links TRBV14 to TRBJ2-7; perhaps TRBD2 as D (6 bases). Germline loops: CDR1 SGHDN, CDR2 FVKESK. V shed 1 base and J shed 3 bases, with 13 bases lying between them. The CDR3 sequence is 15 residues long. CDR3 sequence reads: CASSQGSGVGYEQYF. CDR3 DNA sequence: TGTGCCAGCAGCCAAGGTAGCGGAGTTGGCTACGAGCAGTACTTC.

The J gene is TRBJ2-5, the V gene TRBV6-1; D call uncertain. V was shortened by 8 bases and J by 4 bases, with 14 bases between the two germline ends. Per germline, CDR1 MNHNS and CDR2 SASEGT. The CDR3 spans 13 residues. CDR3 residues: CASQALLRETQYF. Here the CDR3 DNA reads TGTGCCAGCCAGGCCCTACTTCGAGAGACCCAGTACTTC.

The chain joins TRBV19 to TRBJ2-7; 11 bases map to TRBD2. CDR3 length equals 16 residues. Germline V gives CDR1 LNHDA, CDR2 SQIVND (reference sequence). With V trimmed by 4 bases and J by 3 bases, 8 bases remained unmatched. The CDR3: CASSTAGTSGYYEQYF. The CDR3 bases are TGTGCCAGTAGTACCGCCGGGACTAGCGGCTACTACGAGCAGTACTTC.

V and J are TRBV5-6 and TRBJ1-3; D is possibly TRBD1 (5 bases). V was clipped by 0 bases and J by 4 bases, with 5 bases between them. The CDR3 is 13 amino acids. CDR1 is SGHDT, CDR2 YYEEEE, per germline. CDR3 bases: TGTGCCAGCAGCTTGGCAGGGGGAAACACCATATATTTT. Its translation is CASSLAGGNTIYF.

This clone was recorded only once. A much more abundant neighbour one base away suggests this may be a read error. V and J are TRBV7-2 and TRBJ2-5; TRBD2 is a possible D gene (6 bases). V was cut by 1 base and J by 1 base, with 7 bases left in between. The CDR3 totals 14 residues. Germline V gene data show CDR1 as SGHTA and CDR2 as FQGNSA. The CDR3 coding sequence is TGTGCCAGCAGCTTAGTGGGGGGCCAAGAGACCCAGTACTTC. Amino acids: CASSLVGGQETQYF.

V gene TRBV13 combines with J gene TRBJ2-1; TRBD2 matches 11 bases. The CDR3 is made up of 14 amino acids. V was clipped by 4 bases and J by 6 bases; unmatched bases: 2. The germline CDR1 and CDR2 sequences are PRHDT and FYEKMQ (reference sequence). The CDR3 DNA is TGTGCCAGCAGCTCCGGGACTAGCGGCAATGAGCAGTTCTTC. Encoded protein: CASSSGTSGNEQFF.

The V and J genes are TRBV7-9 and TRBJ2-1; D perhaps matches TRBD2 (6 bases). In germline, CDR1 is SEHNR, CDR2 FQNEAQ (reference sequence). The V end lost 4 bases, the J end lost 8 bases, and 12 bases lay between the germline ends. This CDR3 has 13 residues. The CDR3 is CASSSAGSHEQFF. CDR3 nucleotides: TGTGCCAGCAGCTCCGCGGGAAGCCATGAGCAGTTCTTC.

V is TRBV2 and J is TRBJ2-3; D perhaps matches TRBD2 (6 bases). The CDR3 spans 17 residues. Trimming shortened V by 2 bases and J by 0 bases, and 15 bases separated the two germline ends. Germline V gene sequence: CDR1 SNHLY, CDR2 FYNNEI. The CDR3: CASSERWRETSTDTQYF. The DNA of the CDR3 is TGTGCCAGCAGTGAAAGGTGGAGGGAAACTAGCACAGATACGCAGTATTTT.

The chain is built from TRBV9 and TRBJ1-5, with 8 bases identical to TRBD1. J lost 1 base, V lost 5 bases, and 5 bases had no gene match. CDR3 length: 15 amino acids. Germline V gene sequence: CDR1 SGDLS, CDR2 YYNGEE. CDR3 DNA: TGTGCCAGCAGTTCACAGGGGGGGAGCAATCAGCCCCAGCATTTT. Translated, it gives CASSSQGGSNQPQHF.

The V call is TRBV7-6, the J call TRBJ1-5; D is ambiguous. Per the germline V gene, CDR1 is SGHVS and CDR2 is FNYEAQ. This CDR3 spans 13 amino acids. V was pared by 2 bases and J by 7 bases, with 9 bases between. CDR3 coding DNA: TGTGCCAGCAGCTTAATTGACTCCCAGCCCCAGCATTTT. The encoded protein is CASSLIDSQPQHF.

The J gene is TRBJ2-5, the V gene TRBV5-1; D is perhaps TRBD2 (6 bases). Trimming left V 1 base short and J 5 bases short, with 12 bases between. The CDR3 runs 14 residues. Germline CDR1 is SGHRS and CDR2 is YFSETQ. CDR3 DNA sequence: TGCGCCAGCAGCTTGTGGTCGGGGGACGAGACCCAGTACTTC. Translating it yields CASSLWSGDETQYF.

The chain couples TRBV6-4 to TRBJ2-2; TRBD1 agrees at 8 bases. V shed 0 bases and J 3 bases; nucleotides not matched to a gene: 0. The V gene's germline CDR1 is MRHNA and CDR2 SNTAGT. This CDR3 spans 15 amino acids. The CDR3 spells CASSDSRGHTGELFF. The CDR3 DNA follows: TGTGCCAGCAGTGACTCCAGGGGGCACACCGGGGAGCTGTTTTTT.

J is TRBJ2-5 and V is TRBV6-5; 12 bases are shared with TRBD2. The CDR3 runs to 15 residues. V gave up 6 bases and J gave up 5 bases; unmatched junction bases: 7. Germline-derived CDR1 and CDR2 are MNHEY and SVGAGI. The CDR3 nucleotides are TGTGCCAGCAGCAGACTAGCGGGAGTGATGGAGACCCAGTACTTC. Translated, it gives CASSRLAGVMETQYF.

A single count supports this clone. V and J are TRBV15 and TRBJ2-1, with a tentative D call TRBD1 (5 bases). The germline gives CDR1 LNHNV, CDR2 YYDKDF (reference sequence). The CDR3 has 13 residues. Deletions cut 3 bases from V and 6 bases from J, with 9 bases between. The CDR3 DNA reads TGTGCCACCAGCAGCCGTAGGGGCAATGAGCAGTTCTTC. It codes for CATSSRRGNEQFF.

V gene TRBV19 combines with J gene TRBJ2-2; the D gene is possibly TRBD2 (6 bases). The CDR3 contains 14 residues. Germline CDR1 is LNHDA and CDR2 is SQIVND (reference sequence). Trimming stripped 6 bases from V and 4 bases from J, with 12 bases between. In DNA form, the CDR3 reads TGTGCCAGTAGGAAGGTCGGGGGCACCGGGGAGCTGTTTTTT. It yields the protein CASRKVGGTGELFF. Full variable domain (rest looked up from reference TRBV19 and TRBJ2-2): DGGITQSPKYLFRKEGQNVTLSCEQNLNHDAMYWYRQDPGQGLRLIYYSQIVNDFQKGDIAEGYSVSREKKESFPLTVTSAQKNPTAFYLCASRKVGGTGELFFGEGSRLTVL.

The V and J genes are TRBV15 and TRBJ2-1; D gene unclear. Germline-derived CDR1 and CDR2 are LNHNV and YYDKDF (reference sequence). V shed 0 bases and J shed 5 bases, with 8 bases lying between them. The CDR3 totals 14 residues. Here the CDR3 reads CATSRDRGNNEQFF. For the CDR3, the DNA is TGTGCCACCAGCAGAGATCGAGGAAACAATGAGCAGTTCTTC.

This CDR3 reads CASSFIAGGPGETQYF. In DNA, the CDR3 is TGCGCCAGCAGCTTTATAGCGGGAGGGCCTGGAGAGACCCAGTACTTC. The chain couples TRBV5-1 to TRBJ2-5, with 11 nucleotides matching TRBD2. The J segment lost 4 bases and the V segment lost 2 bases, leaving 7 bases of the junction unmatched. The CDR3 is 16 amino acids. Germline V gene sequence: CDR1 SGHRS, CDR2 YFSETQ.

The chain combines TRBV4-3 with TRBJ2-3; 7 bases align to TRBD2. This CDR3 is built from 14 residues. Germline lookup yields CDR1 LGHNA and CDR2 YSLEER. V lost 0 bases and J lost 4; bases outside the gene matches: 1. In DNA, the CDR3 is TGCGCCAGCAGCCAAGACCGGGGGGCAGATACGCAGTATTTT. Amino acids: CASSQDRGADTQYF.

This chain uses TRBV29-1 with TRBJ2-3; TRBD2 matches at 11 bases. The CDR3 sequence is 15 residues long. The germline gives CDR1 SQVTM, CDR2 ANQGSEA. V lost 6 bases to trimming and J lost 2 bases; unmatched junction nucleotides: 7. Written as DNA, the CDR3 is TGCAGCGTGATAGCGGGAGGGCCTAACACAGATACGCAGTATTTT. Its translation: CSVIAGGPNTDTQYF.